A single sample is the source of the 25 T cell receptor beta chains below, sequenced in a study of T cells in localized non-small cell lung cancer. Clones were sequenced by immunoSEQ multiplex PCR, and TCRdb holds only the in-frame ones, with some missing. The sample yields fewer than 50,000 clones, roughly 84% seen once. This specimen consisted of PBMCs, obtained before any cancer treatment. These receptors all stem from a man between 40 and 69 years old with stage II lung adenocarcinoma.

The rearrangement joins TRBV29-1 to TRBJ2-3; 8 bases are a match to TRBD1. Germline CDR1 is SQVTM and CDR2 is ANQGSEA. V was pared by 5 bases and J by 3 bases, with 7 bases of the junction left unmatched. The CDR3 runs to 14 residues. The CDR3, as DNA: TGCAGCGTTACCCGGACAGGGCGAACAGATACGCAGTATTTT. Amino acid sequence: CSVTRTGRTDTQYF.

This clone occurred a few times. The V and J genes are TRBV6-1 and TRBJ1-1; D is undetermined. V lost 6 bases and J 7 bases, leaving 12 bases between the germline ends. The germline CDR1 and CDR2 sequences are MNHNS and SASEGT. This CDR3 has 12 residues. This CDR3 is CASSGVTSEAFF. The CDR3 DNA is TGTGCCAGCAGCGGAGTGACAAGTGAAGCTTTCTTT.

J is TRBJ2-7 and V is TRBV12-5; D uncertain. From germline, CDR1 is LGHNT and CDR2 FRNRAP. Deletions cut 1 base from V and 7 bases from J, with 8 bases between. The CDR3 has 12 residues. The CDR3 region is CASGLAPGEQYF. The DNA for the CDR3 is TGTGCTAGTGGTTTGGCACCTGGGGAGCAGTACTTC.

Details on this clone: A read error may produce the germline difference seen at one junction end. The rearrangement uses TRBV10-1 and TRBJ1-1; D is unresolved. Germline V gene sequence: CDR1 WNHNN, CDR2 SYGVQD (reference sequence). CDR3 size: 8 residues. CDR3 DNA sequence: TGCGCCAGCAAATCGGAGGAATTT. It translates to CASKSEEF.

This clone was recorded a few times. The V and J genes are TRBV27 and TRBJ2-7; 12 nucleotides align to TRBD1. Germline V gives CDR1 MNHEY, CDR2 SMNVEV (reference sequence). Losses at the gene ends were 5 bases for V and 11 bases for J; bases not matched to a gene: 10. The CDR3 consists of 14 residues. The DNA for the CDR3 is TGTGCCAGCAGTCCGCGGGACAGGGGGCGCGACGAGTACTTC. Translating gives CASSPRDRGRDEYF.

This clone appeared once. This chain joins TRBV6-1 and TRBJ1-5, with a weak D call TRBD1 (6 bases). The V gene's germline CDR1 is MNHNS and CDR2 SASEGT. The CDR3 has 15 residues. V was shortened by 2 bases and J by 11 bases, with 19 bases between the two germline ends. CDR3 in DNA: TGTGCCAGCAGTGAACACGGGGGGACCGGGACAACCCAGCATTTT. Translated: CASSEHGGTGTTQHF.

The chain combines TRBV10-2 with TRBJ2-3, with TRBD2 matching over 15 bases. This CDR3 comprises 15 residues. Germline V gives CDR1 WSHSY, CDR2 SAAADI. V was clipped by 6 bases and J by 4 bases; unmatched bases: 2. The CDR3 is CASRGTSGGPDTQYF. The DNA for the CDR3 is TGCGCCAGCAGAGGGACTAGCGGGGGGCCAGATACGCAGTATTTT.

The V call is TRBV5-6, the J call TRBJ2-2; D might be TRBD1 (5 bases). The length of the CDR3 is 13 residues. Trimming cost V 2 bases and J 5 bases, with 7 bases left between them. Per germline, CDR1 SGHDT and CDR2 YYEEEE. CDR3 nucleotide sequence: TGTGCCAGCAGCTTTACAGGAACCGGGGAGCTGTTTTTT. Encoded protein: CASSFTGTGELFF.

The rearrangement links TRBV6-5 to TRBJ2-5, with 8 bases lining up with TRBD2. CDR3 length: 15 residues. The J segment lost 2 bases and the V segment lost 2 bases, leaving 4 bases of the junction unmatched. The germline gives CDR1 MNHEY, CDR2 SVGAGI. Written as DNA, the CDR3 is TGTGCCAGCAGTTACATAGCGGGAAGGCAAGAGACCCAGTACTTC. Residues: CASSYIAGRQETQYF.

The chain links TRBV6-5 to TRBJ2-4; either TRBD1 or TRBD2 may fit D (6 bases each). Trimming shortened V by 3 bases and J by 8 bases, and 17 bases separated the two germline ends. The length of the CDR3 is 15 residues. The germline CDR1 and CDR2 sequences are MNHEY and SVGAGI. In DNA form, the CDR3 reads TGTGCCAGCAGTTATTGGGCTGGGGGGCAAGACATTCAGTACTTC. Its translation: CASSYWAGGQDIQYF.

The CDR3 bases are TGTGCCAGCAGCAAGATTCTGGCGGCGGCGGGCGACACTGAAGCTTTCTTT. This codes for CASSKILAAAGDTEAFF. The chain carries TRBV7-9 and TRBJ1-1; D unresolved. There are 17 residues in the CDR3. Between the trimmed V and J ends, which lost 5 bases and 3 bases, there was a span of 22 bases. The germline V gene has CDR1 SEHNR and CDR2 FQNEAQ (reference sequence).

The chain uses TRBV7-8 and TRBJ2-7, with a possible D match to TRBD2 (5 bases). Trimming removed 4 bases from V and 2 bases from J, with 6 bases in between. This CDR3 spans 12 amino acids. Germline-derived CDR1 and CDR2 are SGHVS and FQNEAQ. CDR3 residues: CASSWGAYEQYF. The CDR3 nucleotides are TGTGCCAGCAGCTGGGGAGCCTACGAGCAGTACTTC.

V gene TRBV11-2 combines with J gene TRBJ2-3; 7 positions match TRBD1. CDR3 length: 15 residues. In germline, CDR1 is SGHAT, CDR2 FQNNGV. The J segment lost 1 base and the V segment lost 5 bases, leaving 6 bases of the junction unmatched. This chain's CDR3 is CASSKRGTGTDTQYF. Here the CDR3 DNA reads TGTGCCAGCAGCAAAAGGGGGACAGGCACAGATACGCAGTATTTT.

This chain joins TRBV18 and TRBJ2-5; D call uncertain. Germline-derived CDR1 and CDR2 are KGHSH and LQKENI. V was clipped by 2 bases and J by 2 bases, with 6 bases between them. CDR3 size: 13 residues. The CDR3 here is CASSPGQQETQYF. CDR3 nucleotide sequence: TGTGCCAGCTCACCAGGTCAGCAAGAGACCCAGTACTTC. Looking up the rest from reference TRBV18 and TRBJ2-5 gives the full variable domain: NAGVMQNPRHLVRRRGQEARLRCSPMKGHSHVYWYRQLPEEGLKFMVYLQKENIIDESGMPKERFSAEFPKEGPSILRIQQVVRGDSAAYFCASSPGQQETQYFGPGTRLLVL.

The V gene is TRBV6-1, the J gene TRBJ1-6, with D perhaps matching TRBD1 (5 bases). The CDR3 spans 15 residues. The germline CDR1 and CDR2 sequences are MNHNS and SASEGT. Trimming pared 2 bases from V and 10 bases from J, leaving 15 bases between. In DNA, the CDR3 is TGTGCCAGCAGTGAAATTGCGGGGGGTCGGTCACCCCTCCACTTT. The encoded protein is CASSEIAGGRSPLHF.

DNA for the CDR3: TGCGCCAGCAGCCAAGATGGGCAGGCGTACAATGAGCAGTTCTTC. Its translation: CASSQDGQAYNEQFF. The chain recombines TRBV4-3 with TRBJ2-1; no clear D gene. V was clipped by 0 bases and J by 4 bases, with 10 bases between them. Germline V CDR1 and CDR2: LGHNA, YSLEER. The CDR3 sequence is 15 residues long.

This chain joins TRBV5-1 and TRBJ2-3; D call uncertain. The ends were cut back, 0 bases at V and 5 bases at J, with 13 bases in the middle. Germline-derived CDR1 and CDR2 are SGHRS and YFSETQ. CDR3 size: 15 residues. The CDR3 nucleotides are TGCGCCAGCAGCTTGGGAAGCTCCCTGGTAGATACGCAGTATTTT. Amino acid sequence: CASSLGSSLVDTQYF.

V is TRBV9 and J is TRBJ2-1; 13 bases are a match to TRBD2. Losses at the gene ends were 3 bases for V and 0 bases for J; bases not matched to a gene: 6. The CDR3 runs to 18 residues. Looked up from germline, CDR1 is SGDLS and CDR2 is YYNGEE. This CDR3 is CASSGTSGGPISYNEQFF. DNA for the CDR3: TGTGCCAGCAGCGGGACTAGCGGGGGCCCGATCTCCTACAATGAGCAGTTCTTC.

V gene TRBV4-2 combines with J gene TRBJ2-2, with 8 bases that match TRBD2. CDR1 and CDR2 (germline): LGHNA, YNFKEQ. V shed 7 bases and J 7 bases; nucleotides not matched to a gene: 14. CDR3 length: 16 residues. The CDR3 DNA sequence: TGTGCCAGCACTGTACTCCCGGGGGGGCCAAACGGGGAGCTGTTTTTT. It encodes CASTVLPGGPNGELFF.

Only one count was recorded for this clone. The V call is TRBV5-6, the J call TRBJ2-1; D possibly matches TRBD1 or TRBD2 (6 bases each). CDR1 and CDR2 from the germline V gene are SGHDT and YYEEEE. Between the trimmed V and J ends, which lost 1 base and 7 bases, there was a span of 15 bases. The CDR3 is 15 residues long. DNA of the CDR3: TGTGCCAGCAGCTTGTTGAGGGGGGCGGGAAATGAGCAGTTCTTC. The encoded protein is CASSLLRGAGNEQFF.

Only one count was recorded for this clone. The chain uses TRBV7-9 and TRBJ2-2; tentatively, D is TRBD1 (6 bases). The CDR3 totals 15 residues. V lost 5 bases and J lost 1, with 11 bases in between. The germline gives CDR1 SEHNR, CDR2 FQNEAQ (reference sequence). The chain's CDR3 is CASSPGTRNTGELFF. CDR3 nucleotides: TGTGCCAGCAGCCCAGGGACACGGAACACCGGGGAGCTGTTTTTT.

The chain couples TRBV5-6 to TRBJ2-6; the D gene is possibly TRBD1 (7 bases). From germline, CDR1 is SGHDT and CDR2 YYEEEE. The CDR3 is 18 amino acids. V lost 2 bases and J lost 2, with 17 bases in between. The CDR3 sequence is CASSFLTGEVTGANVLTF. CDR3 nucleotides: TGTGCCAGCAGCTTTCTCACAGGGGAGGTGACTGGGGCCAACGTCCTGACTTTC.

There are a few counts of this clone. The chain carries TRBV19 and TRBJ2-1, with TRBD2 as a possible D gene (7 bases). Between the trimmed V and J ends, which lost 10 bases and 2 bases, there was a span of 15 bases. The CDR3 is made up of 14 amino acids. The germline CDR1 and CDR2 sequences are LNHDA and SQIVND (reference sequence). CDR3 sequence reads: CATRGASPYNEQFF. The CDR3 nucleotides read TGTGCCACCCGGGGGGCGAGCCCCTACAATGAGCAGTTCTTC.

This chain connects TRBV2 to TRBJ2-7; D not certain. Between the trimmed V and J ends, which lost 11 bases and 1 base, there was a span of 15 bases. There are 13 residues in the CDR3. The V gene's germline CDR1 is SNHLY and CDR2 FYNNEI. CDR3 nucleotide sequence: TGTGCCTCTAGACGCCCGGTATCCTACGAGCAGTACTTC. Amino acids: CASRRPVSYEQYF.

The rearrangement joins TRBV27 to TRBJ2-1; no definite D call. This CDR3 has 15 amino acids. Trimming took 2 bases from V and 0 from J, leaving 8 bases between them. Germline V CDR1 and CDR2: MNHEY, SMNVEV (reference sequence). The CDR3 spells CASSLKDPSYNEQFF. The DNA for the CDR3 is TGTGCCAGCAGTTTAAAGGACCCCTCCTACAATGAGCAGTTCTTC.